The 5 T cell receptor beta chains below were found in one sample sequenced in a study of blood T cell repertoires in COVID-19. Only in-frame clones appear in the TCRdb table, and some are missing; sequencing was by immunoSEQ multiplex PCR. The sample carries some 170,000 clones, around 76% recorded once. The sample comprised peripheral blood. These receptors were taken from a woman in her 70s with acute or convalescent COVID-19.

The chain couples TRBV5-1 to TRBJ2-1; a weak D match, TRBD2 (5 bases). Germline V CDR1 and CDR2: SGHRS, YFSETQ. The CDR3 has 14 amino acids. V gave up 0 bases and J gave up 10 bases, with 14 bases separating them. Here the CDR3 reads CASSLGGGADEQFF. DNA for the CDR3: TGCGCCAGCAGCTTGGGGGGTGGAGCGGACGAGCAGTTCTTC.

The sample holds one count of this clone. The chain employs TRBV7-2 and TRBJ2-2, with D possibly being TRBD2 (5 bases). The ends were cut back, 5 bases at V and 7 bases at J, with 20 bases in the middle. The CDR3 spans 16 residues. Germline V CDR1 and CDR2: SGHTA, FQGNSA. The DNA for the CDR3 is TGTGCCAGCAGCCTAAACCATCTACTAGGAGGCGGGGAGCTGTTTTTT. The encoded protein is CASSLNHLLGGGELFF.

This clone was picked up a small number of times. V and J are TRBV12-3 or TRBV12-4 and TRBJ2-1; a possible D gene is TRBD2 (7 bases). The CDR3 runs to 13 residues. The V end was cut by 7 bases, the J end by 10 bases, with 17 bases between. CDR3 protein: CASKTGGEGEQFF. The CDR3 DNA reads TGTGCCAGCAAGACGGGGGGCGAGGGGGAGCAGTTCTTC.

This clone was counted a single time. The chain links TRBV19 to TRBJ2-1; TRBD1 aligns across 11 bases. This CDR3 has 14 amino acids. Per the germline V gene, CDR1 is LNHDA and CDR2 is SQIVND (reference sequence). V was pared by 9 bases and J by 7 bases, with 8 bases of the junction left unmatched. In nucleotides, the CDR3 is TGTGCCAGCAAAGGACAGGGGGCGCAGAATGAGCAGTTCTTC. It specifies CASKGQGAQNEQFF. Supplemented by reference TRBV19 and TRBJ2-1, the full variable domain reads DGGITQSPKYLFRKEGQNVTLSCEQNLNHDAMYWYRQDPGQGLRLIYYSQIVNDFQKGDIAEGYSVSREKKESFPLTVTSAQKNPTAFYLCASKGQGAQNEQFFGPGTRLTVL.

This clone was observed a handful of times. The genes are TRBV11-2 and TRBJ1-6; D is unresolved. Looked up from germline, CDR1 is SGHAT and CDR2 is FQNNGV. This CDR3 comprises 16 residues. Trimming cost V 2 bases and J 6 bases, with 14 bases left between them. The CDR3 nucleotides read TGTGCCAGCAGCTTACTTCAGACTGCAACTAATTCACCCCTCCACTTT. It specifies CASSLLQTATNSPLHF.